These T cell receptor beta chains were read from a single sample in a study of blood T cell repertoires in COVID-19. The table came from immunoSEQ multiplex PCR; TCRdb's copy has only in-frame clones and leaves some out. The data contain 35,000 to 40,000 clones, roughly 70% of them singletons. Sequencing used peripheral blood. Receptors originate from a man aged 70 or older with COVID-19, enrolled during active disease. Each CDR3 is given with its conserved first and last residue. Each record gives: CDR3 length, J gene, V gene, D gene, clone size, CDR3 DNA, CDR3 protein. D genes are given only for firm matches. Clone size is stated in some rows and not others, as once, few, many or a class when expanded.

>14|TRBJ1-4|TRBV6-5|TRBD1|NA
TGTGCCAGCAGCCGACAGGGGAGGAACGAAAAACTGTTTTTT
CASSRQGRNEKLFF
>13|TRBJ1-1|TRBV7-9|NA|NA
TGTGCCAGCAGTCCTCCTACCCGGGGAGAAGCTTTCTTT
CASSPPTRGEAFF
>11|TRBJ1-3|TRBV20-1|NA|NA
TGCAGTGCTACCGACAGAAACACCATATATTTT
CSATDRNTIYF
>15|TRBJ2-7|TRBV14|NA|NA
TGTGCCAGCAGCCAAGATCCGGGACATACCTACGAGCAGTACTTC
CASSQDPGHTYEQYF
>11|TRBJ2-4|TRBV5-1|TRBD1|NA
TGCGCCAGCAGAAGACAGGGGGAAGAGTACTTC
CASRRQGEEYF
>12|TRBJ1-3|TRBV3-1/TRBV3-2|NA|few
TGTGCCAGCAGCCAAAGGGGGAACACCATATATTTT
CASSQRGNTIYF
>10|TRBJ2-1|TRBV20-1|NA|NA
TGCAGTCTGGGCCGAAATGAGCAGTTCTTC
CSLGRNEQFF
>14|TRBJ2-7|TRBV7-9|NA|NA
TGTGCCAGCAGCCCCCGAACCCTCTACTACGAGCAGTACTTC
CASSPRTLYYEQYF
>15|TRBJ2-7|TRBV6-6|TRBD2|NA
TGTGCCAGCAGTTACGAGACGGGAGGGGCCTACGAGCAGTACTTC
CASSYETGGAYEQYF
>13|TRBJ2-7|TRBV21-1|NA|NA
TGTGCCAGCAGCAGAACACGCCGGGACAGAGAGTACTTC
CASSRTRRDREYF
>14|TRBJ1-2|TRBV6-5|TRBD1|NA
TGTGCCAGCAGGGGACAGGCAGTCCACTATGGCTACACCTTC
CASRGQAVHYGYTF
>14|TRBJ1-1|TRBV11-1|NA|NA
TGTGCCAGCAGCTTGGGGGCGGTGAACACTGAAGCTTTCTTT
CASSLGAVNTEAFF
>13|TRBJ1-1|TRBV30|NA|NA
TGTGCCTGGAGTGTAAATTCCTATGCAATGGCTTTCTTT
CAWSVNSYAMAFF
>14|TRBJ1-1|TRBV21-1|NA|NA
TGTGCCAGCAGCAAAGGGGGACTGGTTGCTGAAGCTTTCTTT
CASSKGGLVAEAFF
>13|TRBJ2-2|TRBV12-3/TRBV12-4|NA|NA
TGTGCCAGCTGCACATGGGGGGCCGGGGAGCTGTTTTTT
CASCTWGAGELFF
>18|TRBJ2-3|TRBV9|TRBD2|NA
TGTGCCAGCAGCCCCCGGGGTAGCGGGGACCCTATTTCAGATACGCAGTATTTT
CASSPRGSGDPISDTQYF
>16|TRBJ2-7|TRBV7-9|TRBD1|NA
TGTGCCAGCAGCTTCTCGGACAGGGGGAGACCCTACGAGCAGTACTTC
CASSFSDRGRPYEQYF
>18|TRBJ2-4|TRBV5-1|NA|NA
TGCGCCAGCAGCTTGGCCGCGGGGCTAGCAGTAGCCAAAAACATTCAGTACTTC
CASSLAAGLAVAKNIQYF
>13|TRBJ1-6|TRBV19|NA|NA
TGTGCCAGTTGCCGGGGTACCAATTCACCCCTCCACTTT
CASCRGTNSPLHF
>17|TRBJ1-5|TRBV30|NA|once
TGTGCCTGGAGTGTAAGAGGAGGGATCGGAAGCAATCAGCCCCAGCATTTT
CAWSVRGGIGSNQPQHF
>15|TRBJ1-2|TRBV5-8|NA|few
TGTGCCAGCAGCTTGGAGCGGGGGCTTAACTATGGCTACACCTTC
CASSLERGLNYGYTF
>15|TRBJ2-5|TRBV5-1|NA|few
TGCGCCAGCAGCTTGGCAGGGGAATACCAAGAGACCCAGTACTTC
CASSLAGEYQETQYF
>18|TRBJ2-7|TRBV5-6|TRBD2|NA
TGTGCCAGCAGCTCACTAGCGGGGGGACACGGGTCCCCCTACGAGCAGTACTTC
CASSSLAGGHGSPYEQYF
>14|TRBJ2-5|TRBV27|TRBD1|NA
TGTGCCAGCAGTAAGGGACAGGGAGGAGAGACCCAGTACTTC
CASSKGQGGETQYF
>17|TRBJ2-1|TRBV9|TRBD2|NA
TGTGCCAGCAGCACAGAAGCGGGGTCAGGATTTAGGGATGAGCAGTTCTTC
CASSTEAGSGFRDEQFF
>15|TRBJ2-1|TRBV5-1|TRBD2|few
TGCGCCAGCAGCCGACAGCGGGAAAGATACAATGAGCAGTTCTTC
CASSRQRERYNEQFF
>13|TRBJ1-1|TRBV6-4|NA|NA
TGTGCCAGCAGCAAACAGGGGAACACTGAAGCTTTCTTT
CASSKQGNTEAFF
>15|TRBJ2-7|TRBV4-1|TRBD1|NA
TGCGCCAGCAGCCTGAGGACAGGGTCGCGGGACGAGCAGTACTTC
CASSLRTGSRDEQYF
>13|TRBJ1-4|TRBV19|NA|NA
TGTGCCAGTGAGAACCCCAGGCACGAAAAACTGTTTTTT
CASENPRHEKLFF
>16|TRBJ1-5|TRBV29-1|TRBD1|NA
TGCAGCGTTGCAGGAACCACAGGGGTTGGCAATCAGCCCCAGCATTTT
CSVAGTTGVGNQPQHF
>13|TRBJ1-1|TRBV19|TRBD1|NA
TGTGCCAGTAGTCCGACAGGGGGTTACGAAGCTTTCTTT
CASSPTGGYEAFF
>15|TRBJ1-3|TRBV2|NA|NA
TGTGCCAGCAGTCAAAATCTAAGTCCTGGAAACACCATATATTTT
CASSQNLSPGNTIYF
>13|TRBJ2-3|TRBV2|TRBD2|NA
TGTGCCACTTCTAGCGGAGGCACAGATACGCAGTATTTT
CATSSGGTDTQYF
>14|TRBJ1-1|TRBV10-1|NA|medium-sized
TGCGCCAGCAGTCCACAGAGCATGAACACTGAAGCTTTCTTT
CASSPQSMNTEAFF
>14|TRBJ1-6|TRBV5-4|TRBD1|NA
TGTGCCAGCAGCCCGGACAGGGTTCGGTCACCCCTCCACTTT
CASSPDRVRSPLHF
>15|TRBJ2-1|TRBV2|TRBD2|NA
TGTGCCAGCAGTTCTAGCGGGGGGGCCTACAATGAGCAGTTCTTC
CASSSSGGAYNEQFF
>14|TRBJ2-1|TRBV3-1/TRBV3-2|NA|NA
TGTGCCAGCAGCCAAGATACTAGTTACAATGAGCAGTTCTTC
CASSQDTSYNEQFF
>15|TRBJ2-7|TRBV5-4|TRBD2|NA
TGTGCCAGCAGCGCGGGACTAGCGGGATCTTACGAGCAGTACTTC
CASSAGLAGSYEQYF
>14|TRBJ2-3|TRBV19|NA|NA
TGTGCCAGTACCATAGGGGCTAGCACAGATACGCAGTATTTT
CASTIGASTDTQYF
>16|TRBJ2-1|TRBV10-1|NA|NA
TGCGCCAGCAGTGAGTGGCGGGGGCCTTCGTACAATGAGCAGTTCTTC
CASSEWRGPSYNEQFF
>14|TRBJ2-7|TRBV18|TRBD2|NA
TGTGCCAGCTCACCCGGGCGGGGGGCCTACGAGCAGTACTTC
CASSPGRGAYEQYF
>16|TRBJ2-3|TRBV5-6|NA|NA
TGTGCCAGCAGCTGGAGAAGGTTTCCTAGCACAGATACGCAGTATTTT
CASSWRRFPSTDTQYF
>13|TRBJ1-5|TRBV24-1|TRBD1|NA
TGTGCCACCGGGACAGGGGGCGATCAGCCCCAGCATTTT
CATGTGGDQPQHF
>11|TRBJ1-6|TRBV27|TRBD1|NA
TGTGCCAGCAGGAGACAGGGGGCCTACCACTTT
CASRRQGAYHF
>16|TRBJ2-1|TRBV11-2|TRBD2|NA
TGTGCCAGCAGCTTAGGGTCCAGCGGGAGTATGTATGAGCAGTTCTTC
CASSLGSSGSMYEQFF
>15|TRBJ1-5|TRBV4-3|NA|once
TGCGCCAGCAGCCAAGATATTACAGGGTACCAGCCCCAGCATTTT
CASSQDITGYQPQHF
>16|TRBJ1-3|TRBV9|NA|NA
TGTGCCAGCAGCGCAGGACATCCCGGTATGGGAAACACCATATATTTT
CASSAGHPGMGNTIYF
>12|TRBJ2-1|TRBV5-5|NA|NA
TGTGCCAGCAGATCACCCGGTGGTGAGCAGTTCTTC
CASRSPGGEQFF
>14|TRBJ1-1|TRBV6-4|TRBD1|NA
TGTGCCAGCAGTAAGGGACAGGGACACACTGAAGCTTTCTTT
CASSKGQGHTEAFF
>16|TRBJ2-4|TRBV7-9|NA|NA
TGTGCCAGCAGCTTAGTGACAGACTTAGCCAAAAACATTCAGTACTTC
CASSLVTDLAKNIQYF
>15|TRBJ2-7|TRBV5-1|NA|NA
TGCGCCAGCAGCTTGGTTACAGGGGCGGGGTCCGAGCAGTACTTC
CASSLVTGAGSEQYF